One TCR beta chain is described in this entry. This sample was taken from a study of blood T cell repertoires in COVID-19. As originally analysed: Estimated nucleated cell counts came from reference gene primer amplification. The method was immunoSEQ multiplex PCR; TCRdb's version includes in-frame clones alone and lacks a portion of them. V, J and clone size are taken as reported in that table, and D and trimming were inferred from the DNA itself. This table holds hundreds of thousands of clones, roughly 79% found once. The TCR sequence derives from a woman of 80 years or more with COVID-19, enrolled during active disease. Sample: peripheral blood.

The CDR3 DNA sequence: TGTGCCAGCTCACCCTTGGACAGGGCGGACACCATATATTTT. Its translation: CASSPLDRADTIYF. The rearrangement links TRBV18 to TRBJ1-3; 8 bases match TRBD1. Germline CDR1 and CDR2: KGHSH and LQKENI. This CDR3 contains 14 residues. V trimming: 3 bases; J trimming: 8 bases; junction bases outside the gene matches: 6.